This paragraph reports one TCR beta chain. The antigen this receptor binds is unknown. Base qualities are not provided; no much larger clone lies one nucleotide away. The cohort was made up of approximately 670 healthy bone marrow donors. Cohort members were all nominally healthy when sampled, although unrecorded immune exposures were likely present. The donor was CMV seronegative and belonged to the group of more than 300 seronegative cohort members. A peripheral blood sample was collected from each donor, and TCR beta sequencing was performed on peripheral blood mononuclear cells. The Qiagen DNeasy Blood Extraction Kit was used to extract genomic DNA from the blood cell samples. CDR1 and CDR2 were assigned from the germline V gene (reference sequence) as SGHKS and YYEKEE. The CDR3 measures 16 amino acids from cysteine to phenylalanine. This entry keeps only the CDR3 DNA: 48 bases, framed from base 1. The germline ends are 17 bases apart after V is trimmed by 1 base and J by 4 bases.

The data originate from a study of cytomegalovirus exposure and HLA in healthy donors (dated by TCRdb to about 2017). Study-wide context: An earlier analysis of about 530 of the donors reported around 280 Gb of sequence data and 95 million to 120 million unique TCR beta sequences obtained from around 170 million T cells. Roughly 300 gigabases of sequencing data and roughly 90 million unique TCR sequences were included in an early release covering about 600 HLA-typed donors. The genetic ancestry cluster associated with self-reported Caucasian donors included approximately 85% of the roughly 400 genotyped donors. The study was designed to test whether signatures of past pathogen exposure could be identified by cataloging public T cell receptors. The T cell repertoires of 666 subjects were profiled by immunosequencing and related to cytomegalovirus serostatus. A separate validation cohort of roughly 130 different subjects was used in addition to the 666-subject first cohort. The study combined high-throughput TCR immunosequencing, statistical association of individual TCRs with disease status, and machine learning to predict cytomegalovirus infection status. In a later analysis, previously published TCR beta repertoires from 670 or so donors were re-analyzed and high-resolution HLA genotyping was added so that TCR occurrence patterns could be studied. The later analysis used no new phenotypic data to find candidate immune exposures, relying instead on TCR beta sequences and their occurrence across donors. An earlier analysis of several hundred of the donors used high-throughput TCR beta sequencing to judge whether each TCR beta V gene segment behaved as functional or pseudogenic. Donor age, sex, ethnicity and CMV serostatus were compiled alongside the repertoire data. A later genetic analysis took genome-wide SNP genotypes for about 55% of the roughly 700 donors and used that subset as a discovery cohort. All discovery cohort repertoires had been generated on a single sequencing platform. Both class I and class II loci were covered by HLA typing, at four-digit resolution. Typing coverage varied by locus: about 620-640 donors for A, B, C, DRB1 and DQB1; approximately 560 for DQA1; about 590 for DPA1; roughly 450 for DPB1. A handful of DR-DQ haplotypes were handled as single units for association and clustering because linkage in the cohort was strong. On average, roughly 200,000 unique TCR beta nucleotide sequences were sequenced per donor among 398 genotyped donors of the cohort, with roughly 19% of those sequences being non-productive.

The library was made by the immunoSEQ multiplex PCR assay. The multiplex PCR relied on a mix of 60 forward primers for TCR Vbeta segments and 13 reverse primers for TCR Jbeta segments. A multiplex PCR assay on genomic DNA amplified the CDR3 region of rearranged TCR beta genes. The Illumina HiSeq System was used to sequence the amplified TCR beta libraries as 87-base-pair reads. As for the authors' bioinformatics: Across the 500 to 700 repertoires, a later analysis counted roughly 77 million unique TCR beta chains, approximately 12 million of which were shared by at least two donors. Raw reads were error-corrected and collapsed into unique sequences by a nearest-neighbor algorithm in which closely related sequences were merged to remove PCR and sequencing errors. V, D and J gene segments were assigned by aligning CDR3 sequences to IMGT reference sequences. Each retained sequence needed at least a six-nucleotide match to both a V gene segment and a J gene segment. A rearrangement was called productive if the CDR3 had no stop codons and remained in frame with V and J, and every other rearrangement was called non-productive. CDR3 was defined according to IMGT convention as the region running from the second conserved V-encoded cysteine to the conserved J-encoded phenylalanine. In an earlier analysis of roughly 610 of the donors, sequences lacking an unambiguous match to a single V gene segment were excluded. An earlier analysis of a few hundred of the donors called V segments functional above 56.7% productive rearrangements and segregating when the between-donor standard deviation exceeded 5%. A statistical classification framework was built for diagnosing cytomegalovirus status from the catalog of TCR beta chain sequences. In a later analysis, V and J genes were assigned by comparing TCR nucleotide sequences against IMGT/GENE-DB human TR gene sequences. A later analysis assigned CDR3 sequences and most-parsimonious VDJ recombination scenarios with the TCRdist pipeline. In a later analysis, every TCR beta chain was defined by the combination of its CDR3 amino acid sequence and its V-gene family, and reads without a unique V-gene family were dropped. To address suspected cross-contamination and a sequencing artifact, a later analysis removed 592 highly shared, low-generation-probability nucleotide sequences. For each public chain, a later analysis derived a clonal expansion index from normalized ranks of inferred template counts within each repertoire. A later analysis computed generation probabilities with a VDJ recombination model fitted to out-of-frame rearrangements, and checked the results against IGoR. A later analysis scored TCR-TCR, TCR-HLA and TCR-CMV co-occurrence with hypergeometric tests, applying a repertoire-size bias correction to TCR pairs. To estimate false discovery rates, a later analysis permuted the HLA or CMV assignments 20 times. In a later analysis, co-occurring TCRs were grouped using DBSCAN, and TCRdist sequence similarity was added for clustering within HLA-allele-positive subsets. Repertoires with fewer than 30,000 or more than 120,000 public chains were left out of co-occurrence clustering, as were four to six repertoires with anomalous nucleotide sharing. This is the immuneACCESS table as TCRdb keeps it, with only in-frame sequences that have V and J called. A part of the clones is gone; compared with another copy, unresolved V genes explain less than half, and the rest is unexplained. V, J and clone size are taken as reported in that table, and D and trimming were inferred from the DNA itself. The sample table contains some 150,000 clones; only one count was recorded for about 80% of them. Around 2.3% of the sample rests with the top ten.

Findings and caveats that apply to the study as a whole: In vitro tests confirmed that a few of the cytomegalovirus-associated TCR beta chains recognize cytomegalovirus antigens. Linkage disequilibrium might explain the correlated functional status among segregating V segments, but an unknown experimental factor could not be ruled out. The cohort was sequenced for TCR beta chains only, and without alpha or paired-chain data the features that could be detected were limited. An association between a missense DCLRE1C variant and V-gene and J-gene trimming of TCR beta chains was found in a later genetic analysis and replicated in an independent cohort. A later analysis found that TCR association rates varied across HLA loci, with DRB1 alleles showing the most associated TCRs and HLA-C alleles the fewest. In a later analysis, HLA-associated TCR beta chains were found to be more clonally expanded and to have lower generation probabilities than equally common non-associated chains. A further reported finding was that TCR beta sequences accurately predicted the HLA-A and HLA-B alleles for most subjects in the first cohort. The earlier analysis of about 600 of the donors excluded roughly 17 rarely observed V segments, including chromosome 9 orphons, because counts were too low. Cytomegalovirus status was reported to be diagnosed by the classifier with high specificity and sensitivity in both the original and validation cohorts. The presence/absence analyses assumed that sequencing depth was roughly uniform across donors, and that assumption may not be true. According to a later analysis, parvovirus B19, influenza, CMV and Epstein-Barr virus appeared linked to several top co-occurrence clusters. When HLA alleles, especially DR and DQ, strongly co-occurred, attributing TCR associations to individual alleles was difficult. Most TCR sequences were seen in very few donors, while some public TCRs were found in many individuals. In a later analysis, most CMV-associated TCR beta chains were found to appear HLA-restricted, with HLA associations seemingly driven largely by CMV exposure. Because HLA typing was missing for some donors at each locus, association tests included only the typed subset. Because the 87-base-pair reads could not distinguish some IMGT-functional V segments, including TRBV6-2 and TRBV6-3, those segments were excluded. Immune exposure information for the cohort was limited to CMV serostatus. Compared with the approximately 670-donor mean, donors in an Asian-associated ancestry cluster had fewer N-insertions in productive TCRs, according to a later genetic analysis. Specific HLA alleles were associated with roughly 17,000 TCR beta sequences at a false discovery rate of 0.05 in a later analysis. A cluster of highly shared sequence variants was judged likely to represent a technical artifact of the sequencing pipeline. In an earlier analysis of approximately 590 of the donors, most TCR beta V segments appeared in productive rearrangements about 87% or about 30% of the time, broadly matching IMGT annotations. The study gave a list of about 150 TCR beta chains associated with cytomegalovirus. The authors suggested that the approach could potentially be generalized to other disease states and immunological phenotypes.

This chain joins TRBV5-5 to TRBJ1-2; TRBD1 is perhaps the D gene, given 6 matching bases. The source is a woman aged 50 to 60 in good health and CMV-seronegative. The sequencing sample was made of PBMCs. The DNA sequence is given as TGTGCCAGCAGCTTGAGGGGGGGGTCCCGGGGCTATGGCTACACCTTC. Its protein is CASSLRGGSRGYGYTF.